This T cell receptor beta chain appears in the sequencing data of a study of CD8 T cells in ankylosing spondylitis. The CDR3 is made up of 13 amino acids. Trimming shortened V by 7 bases and J by 0 bases, and 7 bases separated the two germline ends. This clonotype was counted at least ten times. As yet, its antigen is unknown. Each CDR3 protein is one row after TCRdb ran MiXCR on the 5' RACE reads. Of 100,000 to 150,000 distinct CDR3 sequences in the sample, 7% were seen once. Study-wide results and limits: There was reportedly significant enrichment of clones that were disease-linked in matched ankylosing spondylitis synovial fluid.

V is TRBV12-3 or TRBV12-4 and J is TRBJ2-4, with D hard to call. The TCR originated in a male donor with ankylosing spondylitis or in good health (not recorded which). The source material was blood, either unsorted or a sorted T cell fraction (not recorded which). The CDR3 reads CASNGLAKNIQYF. CDR3 DNA: TGTGCCAGCAATGGGCTAGCCAAAAACATTCAGTACTTC.